This passage covers 14 T cell receptor beta chains from one sample sequenced in a study of T cell changes during pregnancy in multiple sclerosis. Method: immunoSEQ multiplex PCR; TCRdb's copy keeps in-frame clones and lacks some. Here the sample spans approximately 110,000 clones, approximately 89% being singletons. Sequencing was performed on peripheral blood, taken after pregnancy. The receptors were gathered from a female donor with multiple sclerosis, enrolled in a pregnancy study.

Concerning this clone: Other DNA sequences within the sample encode an identical CDR3. The CDR3 sequence: CASSLRGYGYTF. CDR3 nucleotides: TGTGCCAGCAGCTTGAGGGGCTATGGCTACACCTTC. This chain uses TRBV5-6 with TRBJ1-2, with D possibly matching TRBD1 (5 bases). The germline CDR1 and CDR2 sequences are SGHDT and YYEEEE. The CDR3 extends over 12 amino acids. Trimming removed 1 base from V and 4 bases from J, with 5 bases in between.

This CDR3 is CASSLGGRLVLSPAGELFF. The CDR3 DNA is TGTGCCAGCAGCTTAGGGGGGAGACTAGTATTAAGTCCGGCAGGGGAGCTGTTTTTT. The rearrangement links TRBV11-2 to TRBJ2-2; D is perhaps TRBD2 (6 bases). Germline lookup yields CDR1 SGHAT and CDR2 FQNNGV. This CDR3 is built from 19 residues. Between the trimmed V and J ends, which lost 1 base and 8 bases, there was a span of 26 bases.

The rearrangement joins TRBV9 to TRBJ2-7; 8 nucleotides align to TRBD1. V was clipped by 4 bases and J by 0 bases; unmatched bases: 3. Germline V CDR1 and CDR2: SGDLS, YYNGEE. The CDR3 is 14 residues long. The CDR3 DNA reads as TGTGCCAGCAGCCCAACAGGGGGCTCCTACGAGCAGTACTTC. It encodes CASSPTGGSYEQYF.

This CDR3 is CASSSPVGGGGTQYF. The CDR3 DNA follows: TGTGCCAGCAGCTCCCCAGTGGGGGGGGGCGGTACGCAGTATTTT. The chain links TRBV5-6 to TRBJ2-3, with TRBD2 as a possible D gene (7 bases). This CDR3 has 15 amino acids. Trimming cost V 3 bases and J 8 bases, with 19 bases left between them. The germline V gene encodes CDR1 SGHDT and CDR2 YYEEEE.

The chain is built from TRBV7-9 and TRBJ1-6, with D uncertain. Germline assignment: CDR1 SEHNR and CDR2 FQNEAQ (reference sequence). The CDR3 is 17 residues long. V was clipped by 5 bases and J by 1 base, with 15 bases between them. As DNA, the CDR3 is TGTGCCAGCAGCCTCCGGGAAGGAGAGTCCTATAATTCACCCCTCCACTTT. This codes for CASSLREGESYNSPLHF.

V gene TRBV9 combines with J gene TRBJ2-1; TRBD2 is a possible D gene (5 bases). CDR1 is SGDLS and CDR2 is YYNGEE in the germline V gene. Trimming left V 1 base short and J 3 bases short, with 11 bases between. The CDR3 spans 15 residues. The CDR3 sequence: CASSVSGENYNEQFF. The DNA of the CDR3 is TGTGCCAGCAGCGTAAGCGGCGAGAACTACAATGAGCAGTTCTTC. The complete variable domain, with remaining parts taken from reference TRBV9 and TRBJ2-1, reads DSGVTQTPKHLITATGQRVTLRCSPRSGDLSVYWYQQSLDQGLQFLIQYYNGEERAKGNILERFSAQQFPDLHSELNLSSLELGDSALYFCASSVSGENYNEQFFGPGTRLTVL.

This chain links TRBV5-1 with TRBJ2-2; perhaps TRBD1 as D (5 bases). Trimming removed 0 bases at V and 0 bases at J, with 12 bases between. Germline lookup yields CDR1 SGHRS and CDR2 YFSETQ. The CDR3 is 17 amino acids. For the CDR3, the DNA is TGCGCCAGCAGCTTGGGTCAGGGTCTAGCGAACACCGGGGAGCTGTTTTTT. Translated, it gives CASSLGQGLANTGELFF.

Here the CDR3 reads CASSIGGGNSPLHF. The CDR3 DNA is TGTGCCAGTAGTATAGGAGGGGGCAATTCACCCCTCCACTTT. This chain connects TRBV19 to TRBJ1-6; TRBD1 matches at 7 bases. Per the germline V gene, CDR1 is LNHDA and CDR2 is SQIVND (reference sequence). The CDR3 covers 14 residues. V lost 1 base and J lost 7; bases outside the gene matches: 1.

This clone showed up just once. The chain carries TRBV5-5 and TRBJ2-3, with D possibly matching TRBD1 (6 bases). The V end lost 0 bases, the J end lost 2 bases, and 10 bases lay between the germline ends. The CDR3 runs to 15 residues. CDR1 is SGHKS, CDR2 YYEKEE, per germline (reference sequence). As DNA, the CDR3 is TGTGCCAGCAGCTTGGAGGGGGTGTCCACAGATACGCAGTATTTT. Translated, it gives CASSLEGVSTDTQYF.

This chain links TRBV5-4 with TRBJ1-2; 7 nucleotides match TRBD1. This CDR3 comprises 14 residues. Germline-derived CDR1 and CDR2 are SGHNT and YYREEE (reference sequence). V shed 2 bases and J 1 base; nucleotides not matched to a gene: 2. The CDR3 is CASSLTGDNYGYTF. The CDR3 coding sequence is TGTGCCAGCAGCTTAACAGGGGATAACTATGGCTACACCTTC. The full variable domain, rest sourced from reference TRBV5-4 and TRBJ1-2, is ETGVTQSPTHLIKTRGQQVTLRCSSQSGHNTVSWYQQALGQGPQFIFQYYREEENGRGNFPPRFSGLQFPNYSSELNVNALELDDSALYLCASSLTGDNYGYTFGSGTRLTVV.

V is TRBV25-1 and J is TRBJ2-2, with 8 bases matching TRBD1. The V gene end was trimmed by 4 bases and the J gene end by 6 bases; junction bases not matched to a gene: 10. The CDR3 sequence is 16 residues long. Per the germline V gene, CDR1 is MGHDK and CDR2 is SYGVNS. CDR3: CASSAASGGAPGELFF. DNA of the CDR3: TGTGCCAGCAGTGCTGCCTCAGGGGGCGCGCCCGGGGAGCTGTTTTTT.

This clone appeared once. This chain links TRBV6-6 with TRBJ1-3; D not certain. The CDR3 length is 15 residues. The germline V gene has CDR1 MNHNY and CDR2 SVGAGI (reference sequence). Between the trimmed V and J ends, which lost 0 bases and 2 bases, there was a span of 8 bases. The CDR3, as DNA: TGTGCCAGCAGTTACTCCGGACTGGCTGGAAACACCATATATTTT. This translates into CASSYSGLAGNTIYF.

The V gene is TRBV27, the J gene TRBJ2-4; 9 bases line up with TRBD1. Germline V CDR1 and CDR2: MNHEY, SMNVEV (reference sequence). The CDR3 consists of 15 residues. Trimming removed 6 bases from V and 1 base from J; junction bases left unmatched: 4. CDR3 in amino acids: CASRGDRVAKNIQYF. The CDR3 DNA is TGTGCCAGCAGGGGGGACAGGGTGGCCAAAAACATTCAGTACTTC.

This sequence joins TRBV6-4 and TRBJ1-6; 7 bases line up with TRBD1. CDR3 size: 15 residues. With V trimmed by 5 bases and J by 7 bases, 8 bases remained unmatched. Germline lookup yields CDR1 MRHNA and CDR2 SNTAGT. CDR3 residues: CASSSGQSQNSPLHF. The CDR3 DNA reads TGTGCCAGCAGTTCGGGACAGAGCCAGAATTCACCCCTCCACTTT.